The next 3 T cell receptor beta chains were all read from a single sample in a study of cytomegalovirus exposure and HLA in healthy donors (TCRdb year 2017). The library relied on the immunoSEQ multiplex PCR assay. A mixture of 60 forward primers for TCR Vbeta segments and 13 reverse primers for TCR Jbeta segments was used in the multiplex PCR. TCRdb limited this immuneACCESS table to in-frame rearrangements with V and J called. A share of clones is missing; checked studies link under half to unresolved V genes, and the rest is unexplained. The table for this sample records 200,000 or so clones. The ten largest clones take up less than 0.85% of the sample. The sample comprised PBMCs. These receptors were taken from a boy aged 5-17 years in good health and CMV-seronegative.

The gene calls are TRBV7-9 and TRBJ2-3; weak D call: TRBD2 (6 bases). Deletions cut 4 bases from V and 2 bases from J, with 19 bases between. The CDR3 extends over 17 amino acids. Germline loops: CDR1 SEHNR, CDR2 FQNEAQ (reference sequence). In nucleotides, the CDR3 is TGTGCCAGCAGCTCCCAAGGAGGGAGCCTAAACACAGATACGCAGTATTTT. This gives the protein CASSSQGGSLNTDTQYF.

The chain links TRBV9 to TRBJ2-5; the D gene is possibly TRBD2 (6 bases). The CDR3 contains 15 residues. Trimming shortened V by 4 bases and J by 4 bases, and 17 bases separated the two germline ends. Per the germline V gene, CDR1 is SGDLS and CDR2 is YYNGEE. CDR3 protein: CASSSSPLTRETQYF. The CDR3 DNA sequence: TGTGCCAGCAGCTCCTCCCCTCTGACTAGAGAGACCCAGTACTTC.

As concerns this clone: Other DNA sequences from this sample encode an identical CDR3 as well. This chain joins TRBV6-5 and TRBJ2-1, with TRBD2 identical over 11 bases. The CDR3 has 15 residues. J was trimmed by 4 bases and V by 4 bases; bases with no gene match: 3. Germline CDR1 reads MNHEY; CDR2 reads SVGAGI. The DNA of the CDR3 is TGTGCCAGCAGTTCAACTAGCGGGGGATACAATGAGCAGTTCTTC. This translates into CASSSTSGGYNEQFF.